One T cell receptor beta chain is described in this entry. The data belong to a study of blood T cell repertoires in COVID-19. Method: immunoSEQ multiplex PCR; TCRdb's copy keeps in-frame clones and lacks some. The sample consists of a few hundred thousand clones, about 85% of them appearing once. With 7 bases clipped from V and 5 bases from J, the junction kept 11 bases outside the gene matches. There are 15 residues in the CDR3. Germline V gives CDR1 SNHLY, CDR2 FYNNEI. Sequencing used peripheral blood. The gene calls are TRBV2 and TRBJ2-7; 10 bases fit TRBD2. This TCR was sampled from a man aged 18-30 years with active or convalescent COVID-19. The CDR3 is CASTQLSGRADEQYF. DNA for the CDR3: TGTGCCAGCACCCAATTGAGCGGGAGGGCCGACGAGCAGTACTTC.